A single sample is the source of the 23 T cell receptor beta chains below, sequenced in a study of blood T cell repertoires in COVID-19. Sequencing was performed with immunoSEQ multiplex PCR; in TCRdb, only in-frame clones are kept and a portion is missing. The repertoire consists of about 350,000 clones, with more than 70% occurring once and the leading ten covering less than 5%. The sequencing input was peripheral blood. The receptors here all came from a woman aged 60-75 years with COVID-19, enrolled during active disease.

This clone occurred a few times. V usage is TRBV6-5 and J usage is TRBJ2-7; 8 bases fit TRBD2. Trimming cost V 6 bases and J 2 bases; bases outside gene matches: 3. CDR1 is MNHEY and CDR2 is SVGAGI in the germline V gene. This CDR3 is 13 amino acids long. CDR3 nucleotides: TGTGCCAGCAGCCAGCGGGGGCCCTACGAGCAGTACTTC. Translated, it gives CASSQRGPYEQYF.

This clone was picked up one time. The J gene is TRBJ2-7, the V gene TRBV5-1; D is undetermined. This CDR3 spans 13 amino acids. Germline values: CDR1 SGHRS, CDR2 YFSETQ. V shed 2 bases and J shed 5 bases, with 11 bases lying between them. CDR3 residues: CASSFLTPDEQYF. For the CDR3, the DNA is TGCGCCAGCAGCTTCTTAACTCCGGACGAGCAGTACTTC.

The V and J genes are TRBV5-1 and TRBJ1-1; possible D gene TRBD1, 6 bases. The CDR3 is 16 residues long. V was clipped by 3 bases and J by 2 bases, with 17 bases between them. Per germline, CDR1 SGHRS and CDR2 YFSETQ. The CDR3, as DNA: TGCGCCAGCAGCTCGTCTAAAGGGGGATTAAACACTGAAGCTTTCTTT. Translation gives CASSSSKGGLNTEAFF.

This clone is a singleton in its sample. V usage is TRBV7-2 and J usage is TRBJ1-1; 9 bases match TRBD1. V dropped 6 bases and J dropped 2; count of bases not matched to a gene: 7. Germline values: CDR1 SGHTA, CDR2 FQGNSA. The CDR3 length is 15 residues. Here the CDR3 DNA reads TGTGCCAGCAGTCTACAGGGGGCGGGTAACACTGAAGCTTTCTTT. The encoded protein is CASSLQGAGNTEAFF.

This clone was observed a single time. The chain has TRBV5-6 and TRBJ1-2; the match to TRBD1 covers 7 bases. The CDR3 extends over 15 amino acids. Germline CDR1 and CDR2: SGHDT and YYEEEE. J was trimmed by 0 bases and V by 6 bases; bases with no gene match: 8. The CDR3 region has the DNA TGTGCCAGCACCCCGACAGGGAGGTCTAACTATGGCTACACCTTC. Translation: CASTPTGRSNYGYTF.

CDR3 loop: CASSRTGRKGNTIYF. DNA for the CDR3: TGTGCCAGCAGTCGGACAGGTCGAAAGGGAAACACCATATATTTT. The J gene is TRBJ1-3, the V gene TRBV6-5; 7 bases fit TRBD1. V shed 5 bases, J shed 4 bases, and the junction held 8 bases outside the gene matches. The CDR3 consists of 15 residues. Per germline, CDR1 MNHEY and CDR2 SVGAGI.

The V and J genes are TRBV5-1 and TRBJ2-7; D possibly corresponds to TRBD2 (6 bases). Trimming removed 1 base from V and 0 bases from J, with 14 bases in between. CDR3 size: 16 residues. Looked up from germline, CDR1 is SGHRS and CDR2 is YFSETQ. As DNA, the CDR3 is TGCGCCAGCAGCTTGCGACCGGGAGTTAGCTCCTACGAGCAGTACTTC. Translated, it gives CASSLRPGVSSYEQYF.

J is TRBJ2-7 and V is TRBV7-2; D remains unclear. This CDR3 is built from 14 residues. CDR1 is SGHTA and CDR2 is FQGNSA in the germline V gene. Trimming pared 2 bases from V and 3 bases from J, leaving 11 bases between. CDR3 sequence reads: CASSLPPPNYEQYF. The CDR3 DNA reads TGTGCCAGCAGCTTACCCCCCCCCAACTACGAGCAGTACTTC.

The chain joins TRBV5-3 to TRBJ1-5, with D maybe TRBD1 (5 bases). TRBV5-3 is filed as an ORF, its function uncertain. CDR3 size: 15 residues. The V and J ends lost 5 bases and 2 bases respectively, with 14 bases between them. The DNA of the CDR3 is TGTGCCAGAAGTAATCGGCGGGACGGCAATCAGCCCCAGCATTTT. Encoded protein: CARSNRRDGNQPQHF.

This chain uses TRBV5-1 with TRBJ2-3; 14 bases map to TRBD2. The V and J ends lost 4 bases and 5 bases, in that order; junction bases with no gene match: 18. The CDR3 is 20 amino acids. The germline gives CDR1 SGHRS, CDR2 YFSETQ. The CDR3 sequence: CASSLIPGLAGERQGDTQYF. For the CDR3, the DNA is TGCGCCAGCAGCCTGATTCCGGGACTAGCGGGGGAAAGACAGGGAGATACGCAGTATTTT. Combining the CDR3 with reference TRBV5-1 and TRBJ2-3 gives the whole variable domain KAGVTQTPRYLIKTRGQQVTLSCSPISGHRSVSWYQQTPGQGLQFLFEYFSETQRNKGNFPGRFSGRQFSNSRSEMNVSTLELGDSALYLCASSLIPGLAGERQGDTQYFGPGTRLTVL.

The gene calls are TRBV7-2 and TRBJ1-6; tentatively, D is TRBD1 (5 bases). Germline V CDR1 and CDR2: SGHTA, FQGNSA. Trimming removed 1 base at V and 7 bases at J, with 17 bases between. The CDR3 runs to 17 residues. CDR3 coding DNA: TGTGCCAGCAGCTTAGTCCCCGAGGGGAGGACGAATTCACCCCTCCACTTT. Its protein product is CASSLVPEGRTNSPLHF.

The rearrangement uses TRBV28 and TRBJ1-2, with D tentatively TRBD1 (5 bases). Germline V gives CDR1 MDHEN, CDR2 SYDVKM. Trimming removed 7 bases at V and 7 bases at J, with 16 bases between. The CDR3 is made up of 13 amino acids. CDR3 loop: CASIEDSDTGYTF. As DNA, the CDR3 is TGTGCCAGCATCGAAGACAGTGATACTGGCTACACCTTC.

V and J are TRBV7-8 and TRBJ1-3, with 9 bases aligning to TRBD1. Trimming cost V 4 bases and J 0 bases; bases outside gene matches: 4. The germline V gene has CDR1 SGHVS and CDR2 FQNEAQ. The CDR3 consists of 16 residues. CDR3: CASSSTGQGSGNTIYF. The DNA of the CDR3 is TGTGCCAGCAGCTCCACGGGACAGGGCTCTGGAAACACCATATATTTT.

The chain recombines TRBV3-1 (or the pseudogene TRBV3-2) with TRBJ2-7; D is perhaps TRBD1 (5 bases). CDR3 length: 14 amino acids. Trimming pared 0 bases from V and 3 bases from J, leaving 9 bases between. CDR1 LGHDT and CDR2 YNNKEL come from the germline V gene (reference sequence). Written as DNA, the CDR3 is TGTGCCAGCAGCCAAGATGGGCAGGGCTACGAGCAGTACTTC. Translated, it gives CASSQDGQGYEQYF.

The chain employs TRBV10-3 and TRBJ1-5, with unresolved D. The CDR3 loop spans 13 amino acids. V shed 6 bases and J shed 0 bases, with 6 bases lying between them. Germline assignment: CDR1 ENHRY and CDR2 SYGVKD. CDR3 residues: CAISDTSNQPQHF. The CDR3 DNA is TGTGCCATCAGCGACACTAGCAATCAGCCCCAGCATTTT.

The chain has TRBV5-1 and TRBJ1-1; 10 positions agree with TRBD1. Germline assignment: CDR1 SGHRS and CDR2 YFSETQ. The length of the CDR3 is 15 residues. The trim removed 4 bases at V and 5 bases at J, leaving 8 bases unmatched. The CDR3 reads CASSDSGTGVTEAFF. CDR3 sequence (DNA): TGCGCCAGCAGCGACTCCGGGACAGGGGTAACTGAAGCTTTCTTT.

The chain carries TRBV20-1 and TRBJ1-2; D ambiguous. This CDR3 is built from 14 residues. Trimming stripped 3 bases from V and 0 bases from J, with 11 bases between. Germline-derived CDR1 and CDR2 are DFQATT and SNEGSKA (reference sequence). The CDR3 sequence is CSASSSRANYGYTF. In DNA, the CDR3 is TGCAGTGCTAGTAGCTCACGGGCTAACTATGGCTACACCTTC.

This rearrangement joins TRBV19 to TRBJ1-5; a possible D gene is TRBD1 (6 bases). The length of the CDR3 is 14 residues. Trimming pared 6 bases from V and 0 bases from J, leaving 9 bases between. CDR1 LNHDA and CDR2 SQIVND come from the germline V gene (reference sequence). CDR3 region: CASSGTHSNQPQHF. In DNA form, the CDR3 reads TGTGCCAGTAGCGGGACACATAGCAATCAGCCCCAGCATTTT.

This clone was recorded many times. The chain couples TRBV2 to TRBJ1-2; D remains unclear. CDR3 length: 14 residues. CDR1 is SNHLY and CDR2 is FYNNEI in the germline V gene. The ends were cut back, 6 bases at V and 6 bases at J, with 17 bases in the middle. CDR3 DNA: TGTGCCAGCAGGGTTATCAGCGACCAAGATGGCTACACCTTC. Residues: CASRVISDQDGYTF.

V is TRBV18 and J is TRBJ2-7; D may be TRBD2 (7 bases). Germline CDR1 reads KGHSH; CDR2 reads LQKENI. Deletions cut 2 bases from V and 0 bases from J, with 14 bases between. CDR3 length: 16 amino acids. The CDR3 DNA sequence: TGTGCCAGCTCACCAGGGGGGGGGCCCAGCTCCTACGAGCAGTACTTC. Translated, it gives CASSPGGGPSSYEQYF.

To note about this clone: Other DNA variants within this sample encode the same CDR3. J is TRBJ2-5 and V is TRBV12-5; D is possibly TRBD2 (6 bases). The V end was cut by 6 bases, the J end by 5 bases, with 13 bases between. The CDR3 has 13 amino acids. Germline V lookup: CDR1 LGHNT, CDR2 FRNRAP. The CDR3 here is CASGLAGRETQYF. CDR3 DNA sequence: TGTGCTAGTGGCCTAGCAGGGAGGGAGACCCAGTACTTC.

This clone was recorded once. The chain has TRBV9 and TRBJ1-5; 7 bases are a match to TRBD1. The germline V gene encodes CDR1 SGDLS and CDR2 YYNGEE. The CDR3 loop spans 15 amino acids. V gave up 3 bases and J gave up 2 bases; unmatched junction bases: 5. CDR3 DNA sequence: TGTGCCAGCAGCGCGGCAGACAGGGGCAATCAGCCCCAGCATTTT. As protein: CASSAADRGNQPQHF.

V usage is TRBV7-3 and J usage is TRBJ2-1; the match to TRBD2 covers 10 bases. Trimming removed 5 bases from V and 4 bases from J; junction bases left unmatched: 8. The CDR3 contains 16 residues. CDR1 SGHTA and CDR2 FQGTGA come from the germline V gene. CDR3 sequence reads: CASSLSSTSGYNEQFF. The CDR3, as DNA: TGTGCCAGCAGCCTCTCGTCGACTAGCGGGTACAATGAGCAGTTCTTC. Complete variable domain (other parts from reference TRBV7-3 and TRBJ2-1): GAGVSQTPSNKVTEKGKYVELRCDPISGHTALYWYRQSLGQGPEFLIYFQGTGAADDSGLPNDRFFAVRPEGSVSTLKIQRTERGDSAVYLCASSLSSTSGYNEQFFGPGTRLTVL.